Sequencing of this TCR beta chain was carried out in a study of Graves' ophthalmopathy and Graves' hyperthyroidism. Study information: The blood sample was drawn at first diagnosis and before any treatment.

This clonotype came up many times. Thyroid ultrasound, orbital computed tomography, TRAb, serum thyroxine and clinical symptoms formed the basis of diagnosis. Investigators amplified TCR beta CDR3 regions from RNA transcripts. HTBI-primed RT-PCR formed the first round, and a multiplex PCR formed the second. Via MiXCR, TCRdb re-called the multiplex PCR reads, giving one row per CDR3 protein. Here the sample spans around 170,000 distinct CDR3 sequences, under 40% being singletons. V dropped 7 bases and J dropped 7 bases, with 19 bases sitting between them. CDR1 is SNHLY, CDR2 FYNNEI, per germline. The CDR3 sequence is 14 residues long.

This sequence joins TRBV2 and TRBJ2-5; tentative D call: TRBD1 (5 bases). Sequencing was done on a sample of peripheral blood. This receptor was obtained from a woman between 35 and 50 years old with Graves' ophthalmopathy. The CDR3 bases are TGTGCCAGCACCCTTATTCAGTCCCAGGGGACCCAGTACTTC. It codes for CASTLIQSQGTQYF.